Listed below are T cell receptor beta chains from one sample, sequenced in a study of T cell responses to AZD1222 COVID-19 vaccine. Some clones are missing from TCRdb's copy, which holds only in-frame ones; the method was immunoSEQ multiplex PCR. This sample carries under 150,000 clones, approximately 90% of them seen once, and the ten largest clones take 1.9%. Material: peripheral blood, obtained 28 days after the second AZD1222 dose. The receptors here all came from an adult who received the AZD1222 COVID-19 vaccine. Both conserved end residues are part of each CDR3. Each record gives: D gene, J gene, V gene, CDR3 DNA, CDR3 protein. The D gene is left open where the match is weak.

NA,TRBJ2-5,TRBV5-6,TGTGCCAGCAGGCCTCACTCAGGTCTCGTGTACTTC,CASRPHSGLVYF
NA,TRBJ1-2,TRBV30,TGTGCCTGGATCCTTTGGAGGGGCAGGGGACCCTTTGCGGGAGGCTACACCTTC,CAWILWRGRGPFAGGYTF
NA,TRBJ1-2,TRBV3-1/TRBV3-2,TGTGCCAGCAGCCAAGGGACCTACTATGGCTACACCTTC,CASSQGTYYGYTF
NA,TRBJ1-1,TRBV18,TGTGCCAGCTCACAACAGGCACAGCAGAACACTGAAGCTTTCTTT,CASSQQAQQNTEAFF
TRBD1,TRBJ2-1,TRBV5-1,TGCGCCAGCAGCCCCCGGACAGGCTACAATGAGCAGTTCTTC,CASSPRTGYNEQFF
NA,TRBJ1-1,TRBV20-1,TGCAGTGCTAGGGAAGCTTTCTTT,CSAREAFF
NA,TRBJ1-5,TRBV19,TGTGCCAGTAGTATAGATAGGTTGTATAGCAATCAGCCCCAGCATTTT,CASSIDRLYSNQPQHF
TRBD1,TRBJ1-5,TRBV7-9,TGTGCCAGCAGCTGGACAGGGGGCAATCAGCCCCAGCATTTT,CASSWTGGNQPQHF
NA,TRBJ2-4,TRBV4-2,TGTGCCAGCAGCCAAGATAGGGGGGTAAAAAACATTCAGTACTTC,CASSQDRGVKNIQYF
TRBD1,TRBJ2-7,TRBV5-1,TGCGCCAGCAGCCTATCCGGGACAGGGTTCTACGAGCAGTACTTC,CASSLSGTGFYEQYF